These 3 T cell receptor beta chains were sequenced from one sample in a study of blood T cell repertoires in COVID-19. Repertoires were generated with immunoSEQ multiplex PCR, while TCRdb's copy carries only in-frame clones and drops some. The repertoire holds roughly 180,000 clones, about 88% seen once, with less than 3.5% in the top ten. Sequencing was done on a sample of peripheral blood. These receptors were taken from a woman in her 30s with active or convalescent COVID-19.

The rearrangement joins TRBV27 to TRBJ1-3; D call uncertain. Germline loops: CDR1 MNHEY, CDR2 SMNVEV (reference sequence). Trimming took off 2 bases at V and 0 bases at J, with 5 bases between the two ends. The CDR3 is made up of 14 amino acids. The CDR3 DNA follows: TGTGCCAGCAGTTTAGGCAACTCTGGAAACACCATATATTTT. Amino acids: CASSLGNSGNTIYF.

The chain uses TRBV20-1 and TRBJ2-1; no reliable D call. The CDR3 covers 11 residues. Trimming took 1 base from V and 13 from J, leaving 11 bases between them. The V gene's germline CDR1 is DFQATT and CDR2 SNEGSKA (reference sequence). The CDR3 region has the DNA TGCAGTGCTAGAGGTGAGGTCAGTCAGTTCTTC. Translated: CSARGEVSQFF.

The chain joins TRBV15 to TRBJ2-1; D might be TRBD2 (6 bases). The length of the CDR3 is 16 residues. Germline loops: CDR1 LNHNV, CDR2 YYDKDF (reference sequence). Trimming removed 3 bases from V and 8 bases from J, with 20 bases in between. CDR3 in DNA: TGTGCCACCAGCAGGCCATCCGGGGATGGGGAGGATGAGCAGTTCTTC. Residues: CATSRPSGDGEDEQFF.